The T cell receptor (beta chain) under discussion was sequenced for a study of blood T cell repertoires in COVID-19. For the study at large: The samples span acute and convalescent COVID-19 from the United States, Italy and Spain. The cDNA or gDNA used as material had been derived from T cells, B-cell-depleted T cells, or PBMCs.

Original processing methods: Counts of nucleated cells, estimated from reference gene primer amplification, were obtained. Generated by immunoSEQ multiplex PCR, the TCRdb table keeps only in-frame clones and is missing some. V, J and clone size are taken as reported in that table, and D and trimming were inferred from the DNA itself. Found here are about 130,000 clones, roughly 87% of them singletons; the top ten hold approximately 30%. CDR1 and CDR2 (germline): SGHTA, FQGNSA. V was shortened by 4 bases and J by 4 bases, with 13 bases between the two germline ends. CDR3 length: 14 amino acids. This TCR came from an elderly woman with acute or convalescent COVID-19. Sequences were obtained from peripheral blood. V usage is TRBV7-2 and J usage is TRBJ1-2; D perhaps matches TRBD1 (6 bases). The CDR3 spells CASSYRQVSYGYTF. CDR3 bases: TGTGCCAGCAGCTACCGACAGGTCAGCTATGGCTACACCTTC.